This T cell receptor (beta chain) stems from a study of breast tumors, draining lymph nodes, adjacent tissues. Findings and caveats of the study: Most tumor T cells seemingly derive from lymph node, then expand in tumor.

MiXCR was run by TCRdb on the multiplex PCR reads, yielding one entry per CDR3 protein. Of some 150,000 distinct CDR3 sequences listed, around 20% are singletons. The lymph nodes were axillary draining lymph nodes from breast cancer patients. Germline values: CDR1 SGHRS, CDR2 YFSETQ. This CDR3 has 14 residues. With 0 bases removed from V and 2 bases from J, the gap between germline ends came to 7 bases. The sample holds many counts of this clonotype. Antigen unknown. This chain joins TRBV5-1 and TRBJ2-3; D unclear. The sequencing sample was made of axillary lymph node tissue. This TCR was sampled from a female donor with breast cancer. Some clones in this sample may be carry-over from other donors' samples. The CDR3 DNA sequence: TGCGCCAGCAGCTTGGCCGACAACACAGATACGCAGTATTTT. It yields the protein CASSLADNTDTQYF. Full variable domain (missing parts from reference TRBV5-1 and TRBJ2-3): KAGVTQTPRYLIKTRGQQVTLSCSPISGHRSVSWYQQTPGQGLQFLFEYFSETQRNKGNFPGRFSGRQFSNSRSEMNVSTLELGDSALYLCASSLADNTDTQYFGPGTRLTVL.